This TCR beta chain emerged from a study of post-analysis software for immune sequencing data. Points from the study as a whole: Controls showed lower frequencies than patients for five or six TRBV segments, and TRBV5-6, TRBV5-1 and TRBV20-1 were among these.

This clonotype was observed a handful of times. Its antigen is undetermined. Germline V lookup: CDR1 KGHDR, CDR2 SFDVKD. CDR3 size: 15 residues. V shed 7 bases, J shed 4 bases, and the junction held 9 bases outside the gene matches. Unique molecular identifiers were carried by the TCR beta cDNA libraries. Using its own MiXCR run on the PCR reads, TCRdb lists one record per CDR3 protein. The sample carries about 680,000 distinct CDR3 sequences, roughly three fifths recorded once. The chain has TRBV24-1 and TRBJ1-5, with TRBD1 matching over 7 bases. The receptor's source is a girl aged 2-10 years with multiple sclerosis. Material for sequencing was blood. The CDR3 nucleotides are TGTGCCACCAGAGAGCAGGGGGGTAGGAATCAGCCCCAGCATTTT. It yields the protein CATREQGGRNQPQHF.